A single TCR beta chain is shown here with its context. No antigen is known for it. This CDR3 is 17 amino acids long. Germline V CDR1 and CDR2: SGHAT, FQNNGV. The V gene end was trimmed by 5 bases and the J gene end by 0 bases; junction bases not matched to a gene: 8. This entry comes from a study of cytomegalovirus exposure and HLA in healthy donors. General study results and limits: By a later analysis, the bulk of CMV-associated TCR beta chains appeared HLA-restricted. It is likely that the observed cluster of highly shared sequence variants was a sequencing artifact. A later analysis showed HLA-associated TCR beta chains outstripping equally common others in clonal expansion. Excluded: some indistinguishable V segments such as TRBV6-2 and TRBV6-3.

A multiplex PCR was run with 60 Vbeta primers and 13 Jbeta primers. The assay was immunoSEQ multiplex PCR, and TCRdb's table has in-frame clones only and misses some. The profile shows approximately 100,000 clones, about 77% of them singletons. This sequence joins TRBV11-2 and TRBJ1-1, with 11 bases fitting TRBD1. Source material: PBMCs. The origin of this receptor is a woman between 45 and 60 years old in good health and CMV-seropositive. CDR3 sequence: CASSPGTGGRVNTEAFF. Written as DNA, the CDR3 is TGTGCCAGCAGCCCGGGGACAGGGGGGCGGGTGAACACTGAAGCTTTCTTT.